This note documents a single TCR beta chain sequence. Its recognized antigen is unknown. Base-call qualities are not available, and no considerably larger clone is one nucleotide away. The cohort consisted of 666 healthy bone marrow donors. At the time of sampling, all cohort members were nominally healthy, though unrecorded immune exposures were likely present. The donor was CMV seropositive and belonged to the group of more than 250 seropositive cohort members. Every donor gave a peripheral blood sample, and the peripheral blood mononuclear cells from that sample were used for TCR beta sequencing. The Qiagen DNeasy Blood Extraction Kit was used to extract genomic DNA from the blood cell samples. These data originate in a study of cytomegalovirus exposure and HLA in healthy donors listed by TCRdb under 2017. Context from the whole study: According to an earlier analysis of a few hundred of the donors, about 170 million T cells yielded 120 million or so unique TCR beta sequences and around 280 Gb of sequence data. To decide whether each TCR beta V gene segment behaved as functional or pseudogenic, an earlier analysis of some 600 of the donors relied on high-throughput TCR beta sequencing. Class I and class II HLA loci were covered by the typing at four-digit resolution. The number of donors typed differed by locus, with about 629-630 for A, B, C, DRB1 and DQB1, over 500 for DQA1, over 600 for DPA1, and some 440 for DPB1. The aim of the study was to test whether cataloging public T cell receptors could identify signatures of past pathogen exposure. Rather than using new phenotypic data, the later analysis identified candidate immune exposures from TCR beta sequences and from how often those sequences occurred across donors. Along with the roughly 610-subject first cohort, a separate validation cohort of around 120 different subjects was used. On average, roughly 250,000 unique TCR beta nucleotide sequences were sequenced per donor among 398 genotyped donors of the cohort, with 15% to 20% of those sequences being non-productive. Donor age, sex, ethnicity and CMV serostatus were collected together with the repertoire data. All discovery cohort repertoires had been generated on a single sequencing platform. Roughly 300 gigabases of sequencing data and tens of millions of unique TCR sequences were included in an early release covering several hundred HLA-typed donors. Five DR-DQ haplotypes were handled as single units for association and clustering because linkage in the cohort was strong. The study used immunosequencing to profile the T cell repertoires of more than 650 subjects and linked those repertoires to cytomegalovirus serostatus. In a later analysis, previously published TCR beta repertoires from about 640 donors were re-analyzed and high-resolution HLA genotyping was added so that TCR occurrence patterns could be studied. High-throughput TCR immunosequencing, statistical association of individual TCRs with disease status, and machine learning were combined to predict cytomegalovirus infection status. A later genetic analysis took genome-wide SNP genotypes for about 60% of the roughly 670 donors and used that subset as a discovery cohort. Of the roughly 390 genotyped donors, less than 90% were placed in the genetic ancestry cluster associated with self-reported Caucasian donors.

Receptors were amplified or captured by the immunoSEQ multiplex PCR assay. For the multiplex PCR, a mixture combining 60 forward primers for TCR Vbeta segments and 13 reverse primers for TCR Jbeta segments was used. Amplification of the CDR3 region of rearranged TCR beta genes was performed with a multiplex PCR assay on genomic DNA. The amplified TCR beta libraries were sequenced on the Illumina HiSeq System as 87-base-pair reads. On the study's bioinformatics: Across the 500 to 850 repertoires, a later analysis counted tens of millions of unique TCR beta chains, around 11 million of which were shared by at least two donors. Raw reads were error-corrected and collapsed into unique sequences by a nearest-neighbor algorithm in which closely related sequences were merged to remove PCR and sequencing errors. Alignment of CDR3 sequences to IMGT reference sequences was used to assign V, D and J gene segments. For a sequence to be retained, a match of at least six nucleotides was required to both a V gene segment and a J gene segment. A rearrangement counted as productive if the CDR3 had no stop codons and remained in frame with V and J, and every other rearrangement counted as non-productive. Following IMGT convention, CDR3 was defined as the stretch from the second conserved V-encoded cysteine to the conserved J-encoded phenylalanine. In an earlier analysis of more than 550 of the donors, sequences lacking an unambiguous match to a single V gene segment were excluded. In an earlier analysis of approximately 560 of the donors, a V segment was called functional when productive rearrangements were above 56.7%, and segregating when the standard deviation between donors exceeded 5%. A statistical classification framework was built for diagnosing cytomegalovirus status from the catalog of TCR beta chain sequences. V and J gene assignment, in a later analysis, came from comparing TCR nucleotide sequences with IMGT/GENE-DB human TR gene sequences. In a later analysis, CDR3 sequences and most-parsimonious VDJ recombination scenarios were assigned using the TCRdist pipeline. In a later analysis, every TCR beta chain was defined by the combination of its CDR3 amino acid sequence and its V-gene family, and reads without a unique V-gene family were dropped. In a later analysis, approximately 640 highly shared, low-generation-probability nucleotide sequences were removed to address suspected cross-contamination and a sequencing artifact. In a later analysis, a clonal expansion index was calculated for each public chain from normalized within-repertoire ranks of inferred template counts. In a later analysis, generation probabilities were computed with a VDJ recombination model fitted to out-of-frame rearrangements, and the resulting probabilities were checked against IGoR. In a later analysis, hypergeometric tests were used to score TCR-TCR, TCR-HLA and TCR-CMV co-occurrence, with a repertoire-size bias correction applied to TCR pairs. In a later analysis, false discovery rates were estimated by permuting HLA or CMV assignments 20 times. In a later analysis, co-occurring TCRs were grouped using DBSCAN, and TCRdist sequence similarity was added for clustering within HLA-allele-positive subsets. Co-occurrence clustering excluded repertoires with fewer than 30,000 or more than 120,000 public chains, plus five with anomalous nucleotide sharing. TCRdb retrieved this table from immuneACCESS and kept in-frame rearrangements only. Not all clones are present; in checked studies, unresolved V genes account for under half, and no reason is known for the remainder. That table furnishes V, J and clone size, whereas the DNA furnished D and trimming. This sample lists some 140,000 clones; approximately 9% were detected once. Roughly 6.4% of the sample rests with the top ten.

Study-wide findings and limitations: In both the original and validation cohorts, the classifier was reported to diagnose cytomegalovirus status with high specificity and sensitivity. Compared with the approximately 670-donor mean, donors in an Asian-associated ancestry cluster had fewer N-insertions in productive TCRs, according to a later genetic analysis. In an earlier analysis of some 540 of the donors, most TCR beta V segments appeared in productive rearrangements about 87% or about 30% of the time, broadly matching IMGT annotations. In a later analysis, HLA-associated TCR beta chains showed more clonal expansion and lower generation probabilities than non-associated chains that were equally common. According to a later analysis, most CMV-associated TCR beta chains appeared to be HLA-restricted, and the HLA associations seemed to be driven largely by CMV exposure. According to a later analysis, TCR association rates differed among HLA loci, with DRB1 alleles showing the most associated TCRs and HLA-C alleles showing the fewest. A further reported finding was that TCR beta sequences accurately predicted the HLA-A and HLA-B alleles for most subjects in the first cohort. Only TCR beta chains were sequenced in this cohort, and the absence of alpha or paired-chain data limited detectable features. Correlated functional status among segregating V segments might reflect linkage disequilibrium, but an unknown experimental factor could not be ruled out. Assigning TCR associations to individual alleles was difficult when HLA alleles, especially DR and DQ, strongly co-occurred. Several of the top co-occurrence clusters appeared to be linked to parvovirus B19, influenza, CMV and Epstein-Barr virus, according to a later analysis. HLA typing was unavailable for some donors at each locus, so association tests used only the typed subset. In vitro tests confirmed that a few of the cytomegalovirus-associated TCR beta chains recognize cytomegalovirus antigens. An association between a missense DCLRE1C variant and V-gene and J-gene trimming of TCR beta chains was found in a later genetic analysis and replicated in an independent cohort. Most TCR sequences were seen in very few donors, while some public TCRs were found in many individuals. A group of highly shared sequence variants was considered likely to be a technical artifact of the sequencing pipeline. The authors suggested that the approach could potentially be generalized to other disease states and immunological phenotypes. For the cohort, immune exposure information was limited to CMV serostatus. Because counts were too low, about 18 rarely observed V segments, including chromosome 9 orphons, were excluded from the earlier analysis of under 650 of the donors. A total of 150 or so TCR beta chains were listed by the study as associated with cytomegalovirus. Specific HLA alleles were associated with 16,951 TCR beta sequences at a false discovery rate of 0.05 in a later analysis. Roughly uniform sequencing depth across donors was assumed in presence/absence analyses, although this assumption may not hold.

Sequenced sample: PBMCs. The receptor was isolated from a woman aged 40-49 years in good health and CMV-seropositive.

The DNA reads TGTGCCAGCAGCTACCAACCGACAGGGCCCGAGCAGTACTTC. The encoded protein is CASSYQPTGPEQYF. The chain is made from TRBV7-2 and TRBJ2-7; 7 central nucleotides agree with TRBD1. Ends trimmed: V by 4 bases, J by 6 bases; bases unmatched to a gene: 9. The germline V gene yields SGHTA for CDR1 and FQGNSA for CDR2. From its cysteine to its phenylalanine, the CDR3 spans 14 amino acids. Only the CDR3 DNA is retained, 42 bases long and in frame from the first base. The entire variable domain, with the stretches around the CDR3 drawn from the reference TRBV7-2 and TRBJ2-7 proteins, is GAGVSQSPSNKVTEKGKDVELRCDPISGHTALYWYRQSLGQGLEFLIYFQGNSAPDKSGLPSDRFSAERTGGSVSTLTIQRTQQEDSAVYLCASSYQPTGPEQYFGPGTRLTVT.